These T cell receptor beta chains were read from a single sample in a study of T cell repertoires in cytomegalovirus infection. Using its own MiXCR run on the reads, TCRdb lists one record per CDR3 protein. This table has 490,000 or so distinct CDR3 sequences, 10% to 12% appearing once. What was sequenced was PBMCs. These receptors were collected from a human donor in good health (CMV status not recorded). Some clones in this sample may be carry-over from other donors' samples. Both conserved end residues are part of each CDR3. D genes are given only for firm matches. Expanded clones are given a class, and other clones once, few, many or no size at all.

j_call | clone_size | v_call | d_call | cdr3_aa | cdr3_nt
TRBJ2-1 | many | TRBV7-3 | TRBD1 | CASSSSRDSNEQFF | TGTGCCAGCAGCTCATCCCGGGACAGCAATGAGCAGTTCTTC
TRBJ2-3 | . | TRBV2 | TRBD2 | CASSEDLGLGEPDTQYF | TGTGCCAGCAGTGAAGACCTAGGACTAGGTGAGCCAGATACGCAGTATTTT
TRBJ2-6 | many | TRBV7-2 | . | CASSLGPGANVLTF | TGTGCCAGCAGCTTAGGGCCTGGGGCCAACGTCCTGACTTTC
TRBJ2-2 | many | TRBV7-9 | TRBD1 | CASSSEVGQANTGELFF | TGTGCCAGCAGCTCCGAGGTGGGACAGGCGAACACCGGGGAGCTGTTTTTT
TRBJ2-1 | many | TRBV7-2 | TRBD1 | CASSPGTGVYEQFF | TGTGCCAGCAGCCCTGGGACAGGGGTATATGAGCAGTTCTTC
TRBJ1-1 | many | TRBV7-2 | . | CASSRGYVNTEAFF | TGTGCCAGCAGCCGAGGGTACGTGAACACTGAAGCTTTCTTT
TRBJ2-7 | many | TRBV7-8 | TRBD1 | CASSLAMPGTEISYEQYF | TGTGCCAGCAGCTTAGCTATGCCCGGGACAGAGATCTCCTACGAGCAGTACTTC
TRBJ1-2 | . | TRBV29-1 | . | CSAGSGVGYGYTF | TGCAGCGCCGGATCGGGGGTGGGCTATGGCTACACCTTC
TRBJ1-1 | few | TRBV9 | . | CASSGDQGGDTEAFF | TGTGCCAGCAGCGGGGACCAGGGTGGGGACACTGAAGCTTTCTTT
TRBJ2-6 | . | TRBV6-5 | . | CASKGGLLASGANVLTF | TGTGCCAGCAAGGGGGGGCTCCTCGCTTCTGGGGCCAACGTCCTGACTTTC
TRBJ1-3 | many | TRBV4-2 | TRBD1 | CASSQKGQAYGNTIYF | TGTGCCAGCAGCCAAAAGGGACAGGCTTACGGAAACACCATATATTTT
TRBJ2-1 | few | TRBV18 | TRBD2 | CASSPGLAGSNNEQFF | TGTGCCAGCTCACCCGGACTAGCGGGATCGAACAATGAGCAGTTCTTC
TRBJ1-1 | many | TRBV2 | . | CASSLRWGGNTEAFF | TGTGCCAGCAGTCTCCGGTGGGGGGGGAACACTGAAGCTTTCTTT
TRBJ2-2 | few | TRBV2 | . | CASTGTLTSTGELFF | TGTGCCAGCACCGGGACATTGACGAGCACCGGGGAGCTGTTTTTT
TRBJ1-1 | many | TRBV7-2 | . | CASSNTGYTEAFF | TGTGCCAGCAGCAATACAGGGTACACTGAAGCTTTCTTT
TRBJ2-7 | many | TRBV12-3/TRBV12-4 | . | CASTQGGEQYF | TGTGCCAGCACCCAGGGGGGGGAGCAGTACTTC
TRBJ1-1 | many | TRBV6-2/TRBV6-3 | . | CASSYLHAGTEAFF | TGTGCCAGCAGTTACCTTCACGCGGGGACTGAAGCTTTCTTT
TRBJ2-1 | . | TRBV7-3 | TRBD2 | CASSFGTSGSLNEQFF | TGTGCCAGCAGCTTTGGGACTAGCGGGAGCCTCAATGAGCAGTTCTTC
TRBJ2-1 | few | TRBV9 | TRBD1 | CASSVGGRGHDEQFF | TGTGCCAGCAGCGTAGGGGGAAGGGGGCATGATGAGCAGTTCTTC
TRBJ2-7 | few | TRBV20-1 | . | CSASVIQGNEQYF | TGCAGTGCTAGCGTTATTCAGGGGAACGAGCAGTACTTC
TRBJ1-4 | many | TRBV6-5 | . | CASSYSWGRLNEKLFF | TGTGCCAGCAGTTACTCCTGGGGGCGACTTAATGAAAAACTGTTTTTT
TRBJ1-4 | few | TRBV20-1 | . | CSATPGRGEKLFF | TGCAGTGCTACTCCGGGTAGAGGTGAAAAACTGTTTTTT
TRBJ2-7 | many | TRBV28 | TRBD1 | CASTFRDRGSYEQYF | TGTGCCAGCACTTTCCGGGACAGGGGCTCCTACGAGCAGTACTTC
TRBJ1-3 | many | TRBV7-9 | TRBD1 | CASSPPGQGGNTIYF | TGTGCCAGCAGCCCGCCGGGACAGGGTGGAAACACCATATATTTT
TRBJ1-5 | many | TRBV20-1 | . | CSAVRGDQPQHF | TGCAGTGCTGTCAGGGGTGACCAGCCCCAGCATTTT
TRBJ1-3 | many | TRBV5-1 | . | CASSLVGPRVGNTIYF | TGCGCCAGCAGCTTGGTGGGCCCCAGGGTTGGAAACACCATATATTTT
TRBJ2-3 | many | TRBV7-6 | TRBD2 | CASSLAGTTLTDTQYF | TGTGCCAGCAGCTTAGCCGGGACTACTCTCACAGATACGCAGTATTTT
TRBJ1-2 | many | TRBV7-3 | . | CASSPDSTGYGYTF | TGTGCCAGCAGCCCTGACAGCACAGGCTATGGCTACACCTTC
TRBJ2-6 | . | TRBV5-4 | . | CASSQPTGSSGANVLTF | TGTGCCAGCAGCCAGCCCACAGGAAGCTCTGGGGCCAACGTCCTGACTTTC
TRBJ2-6 | many | TRBV5-1 | . | CASSLGGTTDNVLTF | TGCGCCAGCAGCTTGGGGGGCACGACAGACAACGTCCTGACTTTC
TRBJ2-1 | few | TRBV12-3/TRBV12-4 | TRBD2 | CASRMAGVYEQFF | TGTGCCAGCAGGATGGCGGGAGTCTATGAGCAGTTCTTC
TRBJ2-7 | many | TRBV28 | . | CASRPQGVEQYF | TGTGCCAGCAGACCCCAAGGCGTCGAGCAGTACTTC
TRBJ2-7 | . | TRBV20-1 | TRBD2 | CSAREELAGGEQYF | TGCAGTGCTAGAGAGGAACTAGCGGGGGGAGAGCAGTACTTC
TRBJ1-1 | . | TRBV20-1 | . | CSATGTVNTEAFF | TGCAGTGCTACCGGGACGGTGAACACTGAAGCTTTCTTT
TRBJ2-7 | few | TRBV19 | . | CASSMSGFGNEQYF | TGTGCCAGTAGTATGTCAGGATTTGGGAACGAGCAGTACTTC
TRBJ2-1 | . | TRBV5-6 | TRBD2 | CASSFERGVMFNEQFF | TGTGCCAGCAGCTTTGAGCGGGGCGTTATGTTCAATGAGCAGTTCTTC
TRBJ2-2 | . | TRBV12-3/TRBV12-4 | . | CASSLSGHARIENTGELFF | TGTGCCAGCAGTTTATCGGGACACGCACGAATCGAGAACACCGGGGAGCTGTTTTTT
TRBJ2-6 | many | TRBV7-8 | . | CASSPRGANVLTF | TGTGCCAGCAGCCCTCGGGGGGCCAACGTCCTGACTTTC
TRBJ2-5 | many | TRBV5-4 | . | CASSSRDTLQETQYF | TGTGCCAGCAGCTCCAGGGACACCCTCCAAGAGACCCAGTACTTC
TRBJ1-2 | . | TRBV29-1 | TRBD1 | CSVAGTGDYGYTF | TGCAGCGTTGCCGGGACAGGCGACTATGGCTACACCTTC
TRBJ2-2 | . | TRBV7-8 | . | CASSGRAGTGTGELFF | TGTGCCAGCAGCGGGCGGGCGGGGACCGGCACCGGGGAGCTGTTTTTT
TRBJ1-5 | few | TRBV27 | . | CASSRGRDNQPQHF | TGTGCCAGCAGTAGGGGCAGGGACAATCAGCCCCAGCATTTT
TRBJ2-1 | . | TRBV28 | . | CASSLGGLLNEQFF | TGTGCCAGCAGTTTGGGTGGCCTTCTGAATGAGCAGTTCTTC
TRBJ1-2 | few | TRBV6-2/TRBV6-3 | . | CASSYPRGGLNYGYTF | TGTGCCAGCAGTTACCCTCGCGGGGGGCTAAACTATGGCTACACCTTC
TRBJ2-7 | few | TRBV20-1 | . | CSASRPEGGKTYEQYF | TGCAGTGCTAGCCGACCCGAAGGCGGGAAAACCTACGAGCAGTACTTC
TRBJ1-2 | many | TRBV6-1 | TRBD1 | CASSRDRGYGYTF | TGTGCCAGCAGCCGGGACAGGGGCTATGGCTACACCTTC
TRBJ2-7 | . | TRBV7-9 | . | CASSLDISYEQYF | TGTGCCAGCAGCTTAGACATCTCCTACGAGCAGTACTTC
TRBJ1-3 | many | TRBV20-1 | TRBD1 | CSARAQGAGNTIYF | TGCAGTGCTAGAGCACAGGGGGCTGGAAACACCATATATTTT